A selection of T cell receptor beta chains follows, all from one sample in a study of T cell changes during pregnancy in multiple sclerosis. This table comes from immunoSEQ multiplex PCR, and its TCRdb copy is limited to in-frame clones, with some not included. The sample lists some 76,000 clones; around 90% were seen once. The sequenced sample was CD4+ T cells from peripheral blood mononuclear cells, obtained after pregnancy. The receptor source for this set is a female donor with multiple sclerosis, enrolled in a pregnancy study. Both conserved end residues are part of each CDR3. The D gene is left open where the match is weak. Only some rows state a clone size, as once, few, many or a class for expanded clones.

clone size: -; D gene: TRBD1; V gene: TRBV30; J gene: TRBJ1-5; CDR3 DNA: TGTGCCTGGAGCCCGACAGGGGAAAATCAGCCCCAGCATTTT; CDR3 protein: CAWSPTGENQPQHF
clone size: few; D gene: TRBD1; V gene: TRBV4-2; J gene: TRBJ2-7; CDR3 DNA: TGTGCCAGCAGCCAAGATGTGGGGACAGGGGGCTCCTACGAGCAGTACTTC; CDR3 protein: CASSQDVGTGGSYEQYF
clone size: -; D gene: -; V gene: TRBV9; J gene: TRBJ1-2; CDR3 DNA: TGTGCCAGCAGCCCCCGCGGGCAGGGGCGTTTAGGCGGCTACACCTTC; CDR3 protein: CASSPRGQGRLGGYTF
clone size: once; D gene: -; V gene: TRBV7-2; J gene: TRBJ1-1; CDR3 DNA: TGTGCCAGCAAGCAGAACAGGCAGAACACTGAAGCTTTCTTT; CDR3 protein: CASKQNRQNTEAFF
clone size: few; D gene: TRBD1; V gene: TRBV19; J gene: TRBJ1-2; CDR3 DNA: TGTGCCAGTAGTATGAGAACCGGGACAGGGTTTTCTGGCTACACCTTC; CDR3 protein: CASSMRTGTGFSGYTF
clone size: -; D gene: TRBD2; V gene: TRBV28; J gene: TRBJ2-7; CDR3 DNA: TGTGCCAGCAGTTTATGGCGTAGCGGGAGCAACGAGCAGTACTTC; CDR3 protein: CASSLWRSGSNEQYF
clone size: -; D gene: -; V gene: TRBV6-1; J gene: TRBJ2-3; CDR3 DNA: TGTGCCAGCACTCGTTCCGGCACAGATACGCAGTATTTT; CDR3 protein: CASTRSGTDTQYF
clone size: -; D gene: TRBD2; V gene: TRBV20-1; J gene: TRBJ2-3; CDR3 DNA: TGCAGTGCCGGGGGGGACGATACGCAGTATTTT; CDR3 protein: CSAGGDDTQYF
clone size: -; D gene: -; V gene: TRBV15; J gene: TRBJ2-7; CDR3 DNA: TGTGCCACCAGCAGAGATTTGAGGAACTACGAGCAGTACTTC; CDR3 protein: CATSRDLRNYEQYF
clone size: -; D gene: TRBD1; V gene: TRBV5-1; J gene: TRBJ2-5; CDR3 DNA: TGCGCCAGCAGCTTGGCGGACAGGTCGTACCAAGAGACCCAGTACTTC; CDR3 protein: CASSLADRSYQETQYF
clone size: -; D gene: TRBD1; V gene: TRBV5-1; J gene: TRBJ1-2; CDR3 DNA: TGCGCCAGCAGCTTGGGGACAGGGGGCTATGGCTACACCTTC; CDR3 protein: CASSLGTGGYGYTF
clone size: -; D gene: TRBD1; V gene: TRBV19; J gene: TRBJ2-1; CDR3 DNA: TGTGCCAGTAGTATAGGAGGGGGCAGTGAGCAGTTCTTC; CDR3 protein: CASSIGGGSEQFF
clone size: -; D gene: -; V gene: TRBV28; J gene: TRBJ2-7; CDR3 DNA: TGTGCCAGCAGTCCCTTACAGGCTTATAGCTCCTACGAGCAGTACTTC; CDR3 protein: CASSPLQAYSSYEQYF
clone size: -; D gene: TRBD2; V gene: TRBV7-2; J gene: TRBJ2-7; CDR3 DNA: TGTGCCAGCAGCCGTACCGGGGGACTGGGGAGGGTCTACGAGCAGTACTTC; CDR3 protein: CASSRTGGLGRVYEQYF
clone size: -; D gene: TRBD1; V gene: TRBV18; J gene: TRBJ1-1; CDR3 DNA: TGTGCCAGCTCACCAGGACAGGGGGCGGCGAACACTGAAGCTTTCTTT; CDR3 protein: CASSPGQGAANTEAFF
clone size: -; D gene: TRBD1; V gene: TRBV6-1; J gene: TRBJ2-1; CDR3 DNA: TGTGCCAGCAGTGCTTATACAGGGGTCGAGATAAATGAGCAGTTCTTC; CDR3 protein: CASSAYTGVEINEQFF
clone size: -; D gene: -; V gene: TRBV5-1; J gene: TRBJ2-5; CDR3 DNA: TGCGCCAGCAGCCCTGAACCCAGGGGTTCCCAAGAGACCCAGTACTTC; CDR3 protein: CASSPEPRGSQETQYF
clone size: -; D gene: -; V gene: TRBV13; J gene: TRBJ2-7; CDR3 DNA: TGTGCCAGCAGCTTTGGGCTCGAGCAGTACTTC; CDR3 protein: CASSFGLEQYF
clone size: few; D gene: -; V gene: TRBV18; J gene: TRBJ2-2; CDR3 DNA: TGTGCCAGCTCACCATGGGGGGTCGGAGCGAACACCGGGGAGCTGTTTTTT; CDR3 protein: CASSPWGVGANTGELFF
clone size: -; D gene: TRBD2; V gene: TRBV7-6; J gene: TRBJ2-1; CDR3 DNA: TGTGCCAGCAGCTTCTCTAGCGGGAGCCATGAGCAGTTCTTC; CDR3 protein: CASSFSSGSHEQFF
clone size: -; D gene: -; V gene: TRBV11-1; J gene: TRBJ2-3; CDR3 DNA: TGTGCCAGCAGCTTAACGGTCTCCACAGATACGCAGTATTTT; CDR3 protein: CASSLTVSTDTQYF
clone size: -; D gene: -; V gene: TRBV5-6; J gene: TRBJ2-5; CDR3 DNA: TGTGCCAGCAGCCGGGGGTGGGTGTACCAAGAGACCCAGTACTTC; CDR3 protein: CASSRGWVYQETQYF
clone size: once; D gene: TRBD1; V gene: TRBV30; J gene: TRBJ2-7; CDR3 DNA: TGTGCCTGGAGGAGGAGAAGCGGGACAGGGGCGAGGGAGCAGTACTTC; CDR3 protein: CAWRRRSGTGAREQYF
clone size: -; D gene: -; V gene: TRBV6-6; J gene: TRBJ2-5; CDR3 DNA: TGTGCCAGCAGTTACCCGGACAGCCGAGAGACCCAGTACTTC; CDR3 protein: CASSYPDSRETQYF
clone size: -; D gene: -; V gene: TRBV30; J gene: TRBJ1-1; CDR3 DNA: TGTGCCTGGAGTCTAGGCCTAGAAGCTTTCTTT; CDR3 protein: CAWSLGLEAFF
clone size: -; D gene: -; V gene: TRBV9; J gene: TRBJ1-3; CDR3 DNA: TGTGCCAGCAGCGTAGAGGCGCCAGGGGCTGTTTCTGGAAACACCATATATTTT; CDR3 protein: CASSVEAPGAVSGNTIYF
clone size: -; D gene: TRBD1; V gene: TRBV29-1; J gene: TRBJ1-2; CDR3 DNA: TGCAGCGTTGAGCAGGGGGTCCGGCTGGGCTACACCTTC; CDR3 protein: CSVEQGVRLGYTF
clone size: -; D gene: -; V gene: TRBV5-1; J gene: TRBJ2-3; CDR3 DNA: TGCGCCAGCAGCTTGGCAGAGGGCAGTCACACAGATACGCAGTATTTT; CDR3 protein: CASSLAEGSHTDTQYF
clone size: -; D gene: TRBD2; V gene: TRBV7-2; J gene: TRBJ2-5; CDR3 DNA: TGTGCCAGCAGAAAAGGTCTAGCGGCAGAGACCCAGTACTTC; CDR3 protein: CASRKGLAAETQYF
clone size: once; D gene: TRBD2; V gene: TRBV5-1; J gene: TRBJ2-1; CDR3 DNA: TGCGCCAGCAGCTTGGAGGGTAGCGGGGTAAGTGAGCAGTTCTTC; CDR3 protein: CASSLEGSGVSEQFF
clone size: -; D gene: -; V gene: TRBV18; J gene: TRBJ1-2; CDR3 DNA: TGTGCCAGCTCACCGGACAGAATCTATGGCTACACCTTC; CDR3 protein: CASSPDRIYGYTF
clone size: few; D gene: -; V gene: TRBV25-1; J gene: TRBJ1-4; CDR3 DNA: TGTGCCAGCAGCGTAGGAGGCCCCAATGAAAAACTGTTTTTT; CDR3 protein: CASSVGGPNEKLFF
clone size: -; D gene: -; V gene: TRBV5-6; J gene: TRBJ1-4; CDR3 DNA: TGTGCCAGCACCTCGAACGGTGCTGCAACTAATGAAAAACTGTTTTTT; CDR3 protein: CASTSNGAATNEKLFF
clone size: -; D gene: TRBD1; V gene: TRBV15; J gene: TRBJ2-6; CDR3 DNA: TGTGCCACCAGCAGAACCCGGGGACAGTACTCTGGGGCCAACGTCCTGACTTTC; CDR3 protein: CATSRTRGQYSGANVLTF
clone size: once; D gene: -; V gene: TRBV2; J gene: TRBJ1-1; CDR3 DNA: TGTGCCAGCAGTGAATGGTTGCGGACTGAAGCTTTCTTT; CDR3 protein: CASSEWLRTEAFF
clone size: -; D gene: TRBD2; V gene: TRBV2; J gene: TRBJ2-2; CDR3 DNA: TGTGCCAGCAGTGAAGGGGGACTAGCGGGCCCCACCGGGGAGCTGTTTTTT; CDR3 protein: CASSEGGLAGPTGELFF
clone size: once; D gene: -; V gene: TRBV28; J gene: TRBJ2-7; CDR3 DNA: TGTGCCAGCAGTTTAGGTGGGGCTCCCTCCTACGAGCAGTACTTC; CDR3 protein: CASSLGGAPSYEQYF
clone size: -; D gene: -; V gene: TRBV18; J gene: TRBJ2-2; CDR3 DNA: TGTGCCAGCTCACCACTACCTCAGCGCGGAACGAACACCGGGGAGCTGTTTTTT; CDR3 protein: CASSPLPQRGTNTGELFF
clone size: -; D gene: -; V gene: TRBV4-1; J gene: TRBJ2-1; CDR3 DNA: TGCGCCAGCAGCCAAGGTCGCGCTAGCTCCAACTACAATGAGCAGTTCTTC; CDR3 protein: CASSQGRASSNYNEQFF
clone size: -; D gene: TRBD1; V gene: TRBV6-1; J gene: TRBJ2-1; CDR3 DNA: TGTGCCAGCAATCCTACAGGGGGCGACCAGAATGAGCAGTTCTTC; CDR3 protein: CASNPTGGDQNEQFF
clone size: -; D gene: -; V gene: TRBV5-1; J gene: TRBJ2-4; CDR3 DNA: TGCGCCAGCAGCTTGACAGGGAGTGGGGACATTCAGTACTTC; CDR3 protein: CASSLTGSGDIQYF
clone size: -; D gene: TRBD1; V gene: TRBV7-8; J gene: TRBJ1-5; CDR3 DNA: TGTGCCAGCAGCGCGATTGGGACAGGGGAAAATCAGCCCCAGCATTTT; CDR3 protein: CASSAIGTGENQPQHF
clone size: -; D gene: TRBD2; V gene: TRBV2; J gene: TRBJ2-7; CDR3 DNA: TGTGCCAGCAGTCAACTAGGACTGGGCCGGGGGGTCTACGAGCAGTACTTC; CDR3 protein: CASSQLGLGRGVYEQYF
clone size: -; D gene: -; V gene: TRBV15; J gene: TRBJ1-2; CDR3 DNA: TGTGCCACCAGTCTAACTGGCAGGGGCCGAGACTATGGCTACACCTTC; CDR3 protein: CATSLTGRGRDYGYTF
clone size: -; D gene: -; V gene: TRBV30; J gene: TRBJ2-1; CDR3 DNA: TGTGCCTGGAGTGTGGGCTCGAGCTCCTACAATGAGCAGTTCTTC; CDR3 protein: CAWSVGSSSYNEQFF
clone size: once; D gene: -; V gene: TRBV5-8; J gene: TRBJ1-4; CDR3 DNA: TGTGCCAGCAGCTCAGGATCGGTGGTGACTAATGAAAAACTGTTTTTT; CDR3 protein: CASSSGSVVTNEKLFF
clone size: -; D gene: -; V gene: TRBV11-1; J gene: TRBJ1-3; CDR3 DNA: TGTGCCAGGGAGCCCCGTGGGGGGGGCTCTGGAAACACCATATATTTT; CDR3 protein: CAREPRGGGSGNTIYF
clone size: -; D gene: -; V gene: TRBV2; J gene: TRBJ1-2; CDR3 DNA: TGTGCCAGCAGCGGTGTGGCGGAGCCGTCTAAAGGCTACACCTTC; CDR3 protein: CASSGVAEPSKGYTF
clone size: -; D gene: TRBD1; V gene: TRBV11-2; J gene: TRBJ1-3; CDR3 DNA: TGTGCCAGCAGTGGGGGACAGGGGTGGAGAAACACCATATATTTT; CDR3 protein: CASSGGQGWRNTIYF
clone size: -; D gene: -; V gene: TRBV6-1; J gene: TRBJ1-2; CDR3 DNA: TGTGCCAGCACCAACTTGAGGGGGAACTATGGCTACACCTTC; CDR3 protein: CASTNLRGNYGYTF